This T cell receptor (beta chain) emerged from a study of regulatory T cells in long-lasting Graves disease. As for time point: newly diagnosed GD, antithyroid drugs for less than 3 months. Generation of the TCR library employed RNA extracted from PBMCs. To make TCR beta libraries, researchers used iRepertoire HTBI primers and Arm-PCR of CDR3 regions. TCRdb reanalysed the multiplex PCR reads using MiXCR and keeps one entry per CDR3 protein. The table includes a few hundred thousand distinct CDR3 sequences, about 16% detected once. This clonotype was found many times. The CDR3 is 15 residues long. V lost 2 bases, J lost 4 bases, and 3 bases stayed unmatched. The germline V gene encodes CDR1 SGHAT and CDR2 FQNNGV. The sample was also linked to a second study, of T cells in Graves' hyperthyroidism and ophthalmopathy.

The rearrangement links TRBV11-2 to TRBJ2-2; 8 bases agree with TRBD2. The TCR originated in a woman aged 18-30 years with Graves disease. Material: peripheral blood mononuclear cells (PBMCs), obtained at new diagnosis, from a patient treated with antithyroid drugs. For the CDR3, the DNA is TGTGCCAGCAGCTTATGGCGGGAGGTCACCGGGGAGCTGTTTTTT. It is translated as CASSLWREVTGELFF.